The next 16 T cell receptor beta chains were all read from a single sample in a study of blood T cell repertoires in COVID-19. Sequenced by immunoSEQ multiplex PCR; TCRdb stores in-frame clones only, minus some. The sample lists around 260,000 clones; about nine tenths were seen once. Sequenced sample: peripheral blood. The receptor set was obtained from a middle-aged woman who had recovered from COVID-19.

This chain joins TRBV9 and TRBJ1-1; D call uncertain. This CDR3 spans 14 amino acids. Trimming took off 0 bases at V and 5 bases at J, with 11 bases between the two ends. Germline loops: CDR1 SGDLS, CDR2 YYNGEE. CDR3 residues: CASSVDLGSTEAFF. The CDR3 nucleotides read TGTGCCAGCAGCGTAGATCTAGGGAGTACTGAAGCTTTCTTT.

This clone was observed once. The V gene is TRBV29-1, the J gene TRBJ2-7; 9 bases line up with TRBD1. Germline V gene sequence: CDR1 SQVTM, CDR2 ANQGSEA. The CDR3 loop spans 12 amino acids. The V gene end was trimmed by 6 bases and the J gene end by 5 bases; junction bases not matched to a gene: 5. Here the CDR3 reads CSVTGGQHEQYF. DNA for the CDR3: TGCAGCGTGACAGGGGGGCAACACGAGCAGTACTTC.

The chain has TRBV11-3 and TRBJ2-7; 7 nucleotides match TRBD2. This CDR3 contains 15 residues. Germline lookup yields CDR1 SGHNT and CDR2 YENEEA. V lost 1 base, J lost 5 bases, and 8 bases stayed unmatched. CDR3 in amino acids: CASSLASGKLHEQYF. As DNA, the CDR3 is TGTGCCAGCAGCTTAGCAAGCGGGAAGCTCCACGAGCAGTACTTC. Together with reference TRBV11-3 and TRBJ2-7, the CDR3 gives the full variable domain: EAGVVQSPRYKIIEKKQPVAFWCNPISGHNTLYWYLQNLGQGPELLIRYENEEAVDDSQLPKDRFSAERLKGVDSTLKIQPAELGDSAVYLCASSLASGKLHEQYFGPGTRLTVT.

The chain carries TRBV19 and TRBJ2-3; 9 bases are a match to TRBD2. After removal of 1 base from V and 1 base from J, the junction contained 3 bases not matched to a gene. The V gene's germline CDR1 is LNHDA and CDR2 SQIVND (reference sequence). The CDR3 covers 16 residues. CDR3: CASSIGASGGTDTQYF. The CDR3, as DNA: TGTGCCAGTAGTATAGGGGCTAGCGGGGGCACAGATACGCAGTATTTT.

This clone was observed a few times. The chain recombines TRBV2 with TRBJ2-2; 12 bases align to TRBD1. The CDR3 contains 16 residues. With 6 bases clipped from V and 0 bases from J, the junction kept 2 bases outside the gene matches. Germline V CDR1 and CDR2: SNHLY, FYNNEI. The CDR3 is CASRGTGGANTGELFF. The DNA of the CDR3 is TGTGCCAGCAGGGGGACAGGGGGCGCGAACACCGGGGAGCTGTTTTTT.

Turning to this clone: A junction boundary mismatches the germline segment, possibly from a read error. This rearrangement joins TRBV19 to TRBJ1-2; no firm D call. Per germline, CDR1 LNHDA and CDR2 SQIVND (reference sequence). The CDR3 extends over 13 amino acids. This chain's CDR3 is CASRHDGNFGYTF. As DNA, the CDR3 is TGTGCCAGTAGGCATGACGGGAACTTTGGCTACACCTTC.

This chain joins TRBV6-5 and TRBJ1-1; 7 bases align to TRBD1. V lost 2 bases to trimming and J lost 5 bases; unmatched junction nucleotides: 8. This CDR3 has 15 amino acids. Germline lookup yields CDR1 MNHEY and CDR2 SVGAGI. Here the CDR3 reads CASSYTDRVGTEAFF. The DNA of the CDR3 is TGTGCCAGCAGTTACACAGACAGGGTAGGGACTGAAGCTTTCTTT.

In this sample, this clone turned up once. The chain uses TRBV13 and TRBJ1-1; D is unclear. The CDR3 sequence is 13 residues long. CDR1 is PRHDT, CDR2 FYEKMQ, per germline (reference sequence). With 6 bases removed from V and 4 bases from J, the gap between germline ends came to 12 bases. The CDR3 DNA is TGTGCCAGCAGACTACGCGGAGGCACTGAAGCTTTCTTT. Protein product: CASRLRGGTEAFF.

V gene TRBV7-2 combines with J gene TRBJ2-3, with 9 positions matching TRBD2. The CDR3 length is 16 residues. The ends lost 0 bases at V and 0 bases at J; junction bases unmatched: 1. The germline gives CDR1 SGHTA, CDR2 FQGNSA. CDR3 residues: CASSLALAGSTDTQYF. The CDR3 DNA is TGTGCCAGCAGCTTAGCCCTAGCGGGAAGCACAGATACGCAGTATTTT.

The gene calls are TRBV7-2 and TRBJ2-1, with D possibly TRBD2 on 6 matching bases. CDR3 size: 16 residues. V lost 2 bases to trimming and J lost 2 bases, with 13 bases between them. Germline V lookup: CDR1 SGHTA, CDR2 FQGNSA. The CDR3 region is CASSLLAGLTYNEQFF. CDR3 DNA sequence: TGTGCCAGCAGCTTACTGGCGGGACTTACCTACAATGAGCAGTTCTTC. Supplemented by reference TRBV7-2 and TRBJ2-1, the full variable domain reads GAGVSQSPSNKVTEKGKDVELRCDPISGHTALYWYRQSLGQGLEFLIYFQGNSAPDKSGLPSDRFSAERTGGSVSTLTIQRTQQEDSAVYLCASSLLAGLTYNEQFFGPGTRLTVL.

The chain is built from TRBV3-1 (or the pseudogene TRBV3-2) and TRBJ1-1, with TRBD1 matching over 7 bases. The CDR3 totals 12 residues. Germline values: CDR1 LGHDT, CDR2 YNNKEL (reference sequence). V was clipped by 11 bases and J by 0 bases; unmatched bases: 3. CDR3: CAVTGVNTEAFF. CDR3 sequence (DNA): TGTGCCGTCACAGGGGTGAACACTGAAGCTTTCTTT.

The chain joins TRBV7-8 to TRBJ1-6, with TRBD1 identical over 7 bases. The V and J ends lost 0 bases and 0 bases, in that order; junction bases with no gene match: 5. Germline CDR1 reads SGHVS; CDR2 reads FQNEAQ. The CDR3 loop spans 18 amino acids. The CDR3 sequence: CASSLAPGQSSYNSPLHF. CDR3 DNA sequence: TGTGCCAGCAGCTTAGCCCCGGGACAGAGCTCCTATAATTCACCCCTCCACTTT.

V usage is TRBV6-6 and J usage is TRBJ1-6; possibly TRBD1 for D (6 bases). The CDR3 spans 14 residues. Germline loops: CDR1 MNHNY, CDR2 SVGAGI (reference sequence). Trimming removed 8 bases from V and 7 bases from J, with 15 bases in between. The CDR3 here is CASSMNRENSPLHF. The CDR3 bases are TGTGCCAGCTCTATGAACAGGGAAAATTCACCCCTCCACTTT.

This chain uses TRBV28 with TRBJ2-7; a possible D gene is TRBD2 (6 bases). The length of the CDR3 is 12 residues. From germline, CDR1 is MDHEN and CDR2 SYDVKM. Trimming took off 8 bases at V and 5 bases at J, with 13 bases between the two ends. CDR3 region: CASWGVGDEQYF. The CDR3 coding sequence is TGTGCCAGCTGGGGGGTAGGCGACGAGCAGTACTTC.

The chain employs TRBV6-5 and TRBJ1-5; TRBD1 matches 10 bases. V shed 6 bases and J 5 bases; nucleotides not matched to a gene: 1. The CDR3 contains 13 residues. Germline assignment: CDR1 MNHEY and CDR2 SVGAGI. DNA for the CDR3: TGTGCCAGCAGGGGACAGGGGTATCAGCCCCAGCATTTT. It translates to CASRGQGYQPQHF.

This clone was found once. The chain carries TRBV3-1 (or the pseudogene TRBV3-2) and TRBJ2-2; the D is unclear. The CDR3 totals 13 residues. Trimming cost V 1 base and J 4 bases, with 4 bases left between them. CDR1 is LGHDT, CDR2 YNNKEL, per germline (reference sequence). CDR3 sequence (DNA): TGTGCCAGCAGCCAAGTCCTCACCGGGGAGCTGTTTTTT. This codes for CASSQVLTGELFF.